The TCR beta chain described here comes from a study of vaccination effects on CD4 cells after COVID-19. Peptide-pool stimulation followed by sequencing identified expanded antigen-specific CD4+ clonotypes in the ViraFEST assay. Subsequent to a culture period of less than twelve days, CD4+ T cells were isolated. PCR showed that the person got SARS-CoV-2 infection at some point between March and December 2020. Sequencing was performed with immunoSEQ multiplex PCR; in TCRdb, only in-frame clones are kept and a portion is missing. The top ten clones hold under 40% of a sample with around 47,000 clones, roughly two thirds of them seen once. This CDR3 spans 15 amino acids. The junction had 12 bases not matched to a gene; V was cut back by 5 bases and J by 4 bases. Germline CDR1 and CDR2: GTSNPN and SVGIG (reference sequence). As for this clone: Antigen unknown.

This TCR was recovered from a human donor who had a prior SARS-CoV-2 infection. This sample comprised CD4+ T cells from PBMCs cultured with a peptide pool, obtained before COVID-19 vaccination. The chain is built from TRBV30 and TRBJ2-7; 9 positions match TRBD2. The CDR3 DNA follows: TGTGCCTGGGAGACAGGACTAGCGAATTCGTACGAGCAGTACTTC. Translating it yields CAWETGLANSYEQYF.